This T cell receptor beta chain was recorded in a study of vaccination and CD4 T cells after COVID-19. Background on the study: The authors used overlapping spike peptides from SARS-CoV-2, HCoV-NL63, HCoV-OC43 and HCoV-229E to stimulate cells.

This clonotype has more than one count but fewer than ten. The target antigen is unknown. Trimming removed 3 bases from V and 9 bases from J, with 15 bases in between. This CDR3 has 14 residues. Per germline, CDR1 DFQATT and CDR2 SNEGSKA (reference sequence). Time point given: late sampling 161 to 241 days after vaccination in a few convalescent patients. Treatment meaning: approximately nine-day PBMC culture with coronavirus spike peptide pools or control peptides (ViraFEST assay). Oncomine TCR Beta short-read sequencing was applied to DNA from cultured CD4+ T cells. TCRdb independently ran MiXCR on the PCR reads; one entry per CDR3 protein. The sample has about 16,000 distinct CDR3 sequences; 44% are singletons.

The TCR was taken from a human donor who had recovered from COVID-19. Material: CD4+ T cells from blood, cultured in vitro, obtained about 7 months after SARS-CoV-2 vaccination. The chain couples TRBV20-1 to TRBJ1-6, with D possibly being TRBD1 (5 bases). The DNA of the CDR3 is TGCAGTGCTAGGGCGTTGGGGCTAAGTTCACCCCTCCACTTT. As protein: CSARALGLSSPLHF.